Below, 18 T cell receptor beta chains from the same sample are listed, as sequenced in a study of T cells in Graves' hyperthyroidism and ophthalmopathy. Using RNA transcripts as the source, TCR beta CDR3 regions were amplified. HTBI primers were employed in a first-round RT-PCR of the TCR CDR3. One entry per CDR3 protein results from TCRdb running MiXCR on the multiplex PCR reads. The table records 200,000 to 250,000 distinct CDR3 sequences, roughly 17% of them present only once. Material for sequencing was blood. These receptors came from a man in his fifties with Graves' hyperthyroidism.

The sample holds a few counts of this clonotype. The V gene is TRBV3-1, the J gene TRBJ2-2; D may match TRBD1 or TRBD2 (6 bases each). CDR3 size: 14 residues. Germline V gene data show CDR1 as LGHDT and CDR2 as YNNKEL (reference sequence). With 1 base removed from V and 8 bases from J, the gap between germline ends came to 11 bases. This CDR3 is CASSQVGGSGELFF. CDR3 DNA sequence: TGTGCCAGCAGCCAAGTGGGGGGCTCAGGGGAGCTGTTTTTT.

This chain links TRBV27 with TRBJ2-7; either TRBD1 or TRBD2 may supply D (5 bases each). There are 13 residues in the CDR3. CDR1 and CDR2 from the germline V gene are MNHEY and SMNVEV (reference sequence). The ends were cut back, 1 base at V and 5 bases at J, with 9 bases in the middle. The CDR3 DNA follows: TGTGCCAGCAGTTTATGGGGGAGTGACGAGCAGTACTTC. As protein: CASSLWGSDEQYF.

There are many counts of this clonotype. V usage is TRBV9 and J usage is TRBJ2-7; 8 bases are a match to TRBD2. Germline CDR1 SGDLS, CDR2 YYNGEE. This CDR3 region has 15 residues. The ends lost 0 bases at V and 4 bases at J; junction bases unmatched: 6. CDR3 nucleotide sequence: TGTGCCAGCAGCGTAGCTGGCCTAGCGGGTTACGAGCAGTACTTC. Residues: CASSVAGLAGYEQYF.

This chain connects TRBV20-1 to TRBJ2-3, with TRBD1 matching over 11 bases. CDR1 is DFQATT, CDR2 SNEGSKA, per germline (reference sequence). The CDR3 covers 18 residues. V shed 5 bases and J 1 base; nucleotides not matched to a gene: 14. DNA of the CDR3: TGCAGTGCTTGGGACAGGGGGGTGCTAGCGGGGCGCACAGATACGCAGTATTTT. Amino acids: CSAWDRGVLAGRTDTQYF.

This clonotype occurred many times. The CDR3 region is CASVGLAGEETQYF. The CDR3 bases are TGTGCCAGCGTCGGACTAGCGGGAGAAGAGACCCAGTACTTC. The chain combines TRBV28 with TRBJ2-5; 13 bases line up with TRBD2. The junction had 3 bases not matched to a gene; V was cut back by 8 bases and J by 3 bases. CDR3 length equals 14 residues. Germline CDR1 reads MDHEN; CDR2 reads SYDVKM.

This chain joins TRBV3-1 and TRBJ1-4; 7 bases map to TRBD1. The CDR3 totals 15 residues. Germline V CDR1 and CDR2: LGHDT, YNNKEL (reference sequence). Unmatched junction bases numbered 3, after V lost 1 base and J lost 4 bases. CDR3 amino acids: CASSQGQGHNEKLFF. The DNA of the CDR3 is TGTGCCAGCAGCCAAGGACAGGGCCATAATGAAAAACTGTTTTTT.

This clonotype was seen repeatedly, ten times or more. The V gene is TRBV6-5, the J gene TRBJ2-4; D call uncertain. Germline assignment: CDR1 MNHEY and CDR2 SVGAGI. The CDR3 has 15 amino acids. V lost 0 bases, J lost 0 bases, and 6 bases lay in between. DNA of the CDR3: TGTGCCAGCAGTTACTCGACACTAGCCAAAAACATTCAGTACTTC. Amino acids: CASSYSTLAKNIQYF.

This clonotype has at least ten counts. This rearrangement joins TRBV18 to TRBJ2-3, with 8 bases lining up with TRBD2. J was trimmed by 1 base and V by 2 bases; bases with no gene match: 2. The germline V gene encodes CDR1 KGHSH and CDR2 LQKENI. There are 15 residues in the CDR3. The CDR3: CASSPSGSGTDTQYF. CDR3 coding DNA: TGTGCCAGCTCACCAAGCGGGAGTGGCACAGATACGCAGTATTTT.

This clonotype showed up many times. This chain links TRBV28 with TRBJ2-3; the match to TRBD1 covers 9 bases. V lost 4 bases, J lost 2 bases, and 10 bases stayed unmatched. The germline V gene has CDR1 MDHEN and CDR2 SYDVKM. The CDR3 totals 17 residues. In DNA, the CDR3 is TGTGCCAGCAGTTGGGGACAGGGCCTAACCCTCACAGATACGCAGTATTTT. This sequence encodes CASSWGQGLTLTDTQYF.

This chain uses TRBV6-1 with TRBJ1-2, with D hard to call. V lost 0 bases and J 2 bases, leaving 4 bases between the germline ends. The CDR3 spans 13 residues. Per germline, CDR1 MNHNS and CDR2 SASEGT. CDR3 sequence: CASSEASNYGYTF. The CDR3 region has the DNA TGTGCCAGCAGTGAAGCTTCAAACTATGGCTACACCTTC.

This clonotype was recorded at least ten times. This chain joins TRBV28 and TRBJ1-5; 8 positions agree with TRBD1. V shed 8 bases, J shed 5 bases, and the junction held 11 bases outside the gene matches. The CDR3 totals 15 residues. Germline loops: CDR1 MDHEN, CDR2 SYDVKM. CDR3 loop: CASDFGTGGYQPQHF. DNA of the CDR3: TGTGCCAGCGATTTTGGTACAGGGGGGTATCAGCCCCAGCATTTT. Together with reference TRBV28 and TRBJ1-5, the CDR3 gives the full variable domain: DVKVTQSSRYLVKRTGEKVFLECVQDMDHENMFWYRQDPGLGLRLIYFSYDVKMKEKGDIPEGYSVSREKKERFSLILESASTNQTSMYLCASDFGTGGYQPQHFGDGTRLSIL.

The V gene is TRBV12-5, the J gene TRBJ2-7; D is unclear. Trimming left V 5 bases short and J 0 bases short, with 5 bases between. In germline, CDR1 is LGHNT, CDR2 FRNRAP. CDR3 size: 12 residues. The CDR3 DNA follows: TGTGCTAGTGGTGACAACTCCTACGAGCAGTACTTC. Amino acids: CASGDNSYEQYF. Supplemented by reference TRBV12-5 and TRBJ2-7, the full variable domain reads DARVTQTPRHKVTEMGQEVTMRCQPILGHNTVFWYRQTMMQGLELLAYFRNRAPLDDSGMPKDRFSAEMPDATLATLKIQPSEPRDSAVYFCASGDNSYEQYFGPGTRLTVT.

The CDR3 coding sequence is TGTGCCAGCAGCTTAGCTTGGGGTCGTGGCACTGAAGCTTTCTTT. Translated, it gives CASSLAWGRGTEAFF. The rearrangement links TRBV11-2 to TRBJ1-1, with unresolved D. Deletions cut 1 base from V and 4 bases from J, with 13 bases between. The CDR3 has 15 residues. Per germline, CDR1 SGHAT and CDR2 FQNNGV.

There are many counts of this clonotype. The chain carries TRBV28 and TRBJ2-1; 7 bases line up with TRBD2. The CDR3 covers 15 residues. The germline V gene encodes CDR1 MDHEN and CDR2 SYDVKM. The V and J ends lost 5 bases and 3 bases, in that order; junction bases with no gene match: 7. This CDR3 is CASSPERDLYNEQFF. Written as DNA, the CDR3 is TGTGCCAGCAGTCCTGAGCGGGACCTCTACAATGAGCAGTTCTTC.

This clonotype was seen ten or more times. The chain employs TRBV12-3 or TRBV12-4 and TRBJ1-3, with 7 bases aligning to TRBD1. The length of the CDR3 is 14 residues. With 6 bases clipped from V and 2 bases from J, the junction kept 4 bases outside the gene matches. The CDR3 region is CASSLTGPGNTIYF. For the CDR3, the DNA is TGTGCCAGCAGCCTGACAGGGCCTGGAAACACCATATATTTT.

This clonotype turned up a few times. The rearrangement joins TRBV20-1 to TRBJ1-3; a possible D gene is TRBD1 (6 bases). The CDR3 is made up of 13 amino acids. V was cut by 5 bases and J by 9 bases, with 17 bases left in between. Germline V gene data show CDR1 as DFQATT and CDR2 as SNEGSKA (reference sequence). CDR3 protein: CSAPKQGSGTIYF. The CDR3, as DNA: TGCAGTGCTCCAAAACAGGGAAGCGGCACCATATATTTT.

There are a few counts of this clonotype. The chain is built from TRBV6-5 and TRBJ2-5; 13 bases match TRBD2. Per germline, CDR1 MNHEY and CDR2 SVGAGI. V shed 4 bases, J shed 5 bases, and the junction held 7 bases outside the gene matches. This CDR3 has 16 amino acids. CDR3 in DNA: TGTGCCAGCAGTTCACTAGCGGGAGGGCGGCGGGAGACCCAGTACTTC. Translation: CASSSLAGGRRETQYF.

This clonotype was detected ten times or more. The genes are TRBV6-1 and TRBJ2-2; 7 nucleotides align to TRBD1. Per the germline V gene, CDR1 is MNHNS and CDR2 is SASEGT. The J segment lost 6 bases and the V segment lost 5 bases, leaving 6 bases of the junction unmatched. There are 14 residues in the CDR3. As DNA, the CDR3 is TGTGCCAGCAGTTCCCGGACAGGTTCCGGGGAGCTGTTTTTT. Protein product: CASSSRTGSGELFF.